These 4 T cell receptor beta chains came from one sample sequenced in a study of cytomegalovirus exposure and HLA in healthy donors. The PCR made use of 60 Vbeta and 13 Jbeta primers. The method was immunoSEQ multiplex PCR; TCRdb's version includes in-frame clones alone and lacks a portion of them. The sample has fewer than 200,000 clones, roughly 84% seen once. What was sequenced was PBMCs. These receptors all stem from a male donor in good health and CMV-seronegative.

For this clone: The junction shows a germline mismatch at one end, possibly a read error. The CDR3 is CSSSFGTDSLIFTGELFF. The CDR3 DNA follows: TGTTCCAGCAGCTTCGGGACAGACTCTTTAATTTTCACCGGGGAGCTGTTTTTT. The V and J genes are TRBV7-9 and TRBJ2-2; 7 positions agree with TRBD1. CDR3 length: 18 amino acids. Germline V lookup: CDR1 SEHNR, CDR2 FQNEAQ (reference sequence).

Here the CDR3 reads CASSLGLEETQYF. CDR3 coding DNA: TGTGCCAGCAGCTTAGGACTCGAGGAGACCCAGTACTTC. The chain employs TRBV5-6 and TRBJ2-5, with D possibly TRBD2 on 5 matching bases. Germline V gene sequence: CDR1 SGHDT, CDR2 YYEEEE. V lost 2 bases, J lost 5 bases, and 10 bases lay in between. CDR3 length: 13 residues.

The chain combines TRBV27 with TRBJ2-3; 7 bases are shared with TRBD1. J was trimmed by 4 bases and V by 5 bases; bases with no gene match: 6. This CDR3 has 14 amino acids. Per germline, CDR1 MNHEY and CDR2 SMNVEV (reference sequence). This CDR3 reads CASSHRQGADTQYF. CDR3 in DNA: TGTGCCAGCAGTCATCGTCAGGGGGCAGATACGCAGTATTTT.

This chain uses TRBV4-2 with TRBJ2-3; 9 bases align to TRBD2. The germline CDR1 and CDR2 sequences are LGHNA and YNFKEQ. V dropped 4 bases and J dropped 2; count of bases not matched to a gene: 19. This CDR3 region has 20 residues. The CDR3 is CASSPTSGLAGPPATDTQYF. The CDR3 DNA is TGTGCCAGCAGCCCCACTTCAGGGCTAGCGGGACCCCCAGCCACAGATACGCAGTATTTT.